This entry concerns a single TCR beta chain. In the source study's methods: For nucleated cells, counts were estimated from reference gene primer amplification. The assay was immunoSEQ multiplex PCR, and TCRdb's table has in-frame clones only and misses some. Clonal size and the V and J genes are those of that table, whereas D and trimming came from the DNA. The table lists 150,000 to 200,000 clones, 75% to 90% of them singletons. This entry belongs to a study of blood T cell repertoires in COVID-19. Study summary: Donors in the United States, Italy and Spain gave samples during acute or convalescent COVID-19. Nucleic acid was either cDNA or gDNA, and it came from T cells, B-cell-depleted T cells, or PBMCs.

This CDR3 has 18 amino acids. V was pared by 2 bases and J by 0 bases, with 17 bases between. The germline gives CDR1 SGHVS, CDR2 FQNEAQ. The clonotype originates from a woman aged 60-70 years with acute or convalescent COVID-19. The sequencing sample was made of peripheral blood. The chain carries TRBV7-8 and TRBJ1-3; the D is unclear. CDR3 residues: CASSLNFGSGFSGNTIYF. CDR3 DNA: TGTGCCAGCAGCTTAAACTTCGGTTCAGGTTTCTCTGGAAACACCATATATTTT.